The 20 T cell receptor beta chains reported below all come from one sample, sequenced in a study of shared clonotypes between healthy human individuals. CD45RO negativity and positive selection for CCR7 defined naive CD8 cells, a population that excluded terminally differentiated effector memory CD45RA+ cells. Data came from immunoSEQ multiplex PCR; TCRdb stores just in-frame clones and leaves some out. Among about 580,000 clones listed, 98% were seen once. Sequencing was carried out using naive CD8+ T cells sorted from blood. The receptors here all came from a man aged 25 to 40 in good health.

A word on this clone: One junction end does not reproduce the germline sequence, and a read error may be involved. The chain links TRBV6-6 to TRBJ2-7; D possibly uses TRBD1 or TRBD2 (5 bases each). The CDR3 consists of 11 residues. CDR1 is MNHNY and CDR2 is SVGAGI in the germline V gene (reference sequence). CDR3 residues: CASSDPGPPHF. CDR3 nucleotides: TGTGCCAGCAGTGACCCGGGACCTCCCCACTTC.

The chain carries TRBV30 and TRBJ2-7; 7 nucleotides line up with TRBD2. Germline lookup yields CDR1 GTSNPN and CDR2 SVGIG (reference sequence). The CDR3 runs to 14 residues. The J segment lost 6 bases and the V segment lost 0 bases, leaving 8 bases of the junction unmatched. CDR3 nucleotides: TGTGCCTGGAGTGTAGGCGGGAGTCCAGGCGAGCAGTACTTC. Encoded protein: CAWSVGGSPGEQYF.

The rearrangement uses TRBV9 and TRBJ1-2; 7 bases align to TRBD1. Germline V CDR1 and CDR2: SGDLS, YYNGEE. CDR3 length: 17 amino acids. Unmatched junction bases numbered 16, after V lost 4 bases and J lost 4 bases. The CDR3 nucleotides are TGTGCCAGCAGCCCCCTCCTTGGACAGGCCGTTCGCTATGGCTACACCTTC. Residues: CASSPLLGQAVRYGYTF.

The genes are TRBV27 and TRBJ1-1; TRBD1 is a possible D gene (6 bases). Germline CDR1 is MNHEY and CDR2 is SMNVEV (reference sequence). The V gene lost 6 bases and the J gene lost 5 bases, with 28 bases spanning the gap. The CDR3 is 18 amino acids. CDR3 loop: CASSNLMGKYTGATEAFF. The CDR3 DNA reads TGTGCCAGCAGCAACTTAATGGGGAAATATACGGGGGCGACTGAAGCTTTCTTT.

CDR3 sequence reads: CASSPFLAQDNEQFF. The CDR3 DNA follows: TGTGCCAGCAGCCCCTTTCTAGCGCAAGACAATGAGCAGTTCTTC. J is TRBJ2-1 and V is TRBV7-2, with a possible D match to TRBD2 (6 bases). The CDR3 spans 15 residues. Looked up from germline, CDR1 is SGHTA and CDR2 is FQGNSA. V lost 5 bases to trimming and J lost 5 bases, with 16 bases between them. Supplemented by reference TRBV7-2 and TRBJ2-1, the full variable domain reads GAGVSQSPSNKVTEKGKDVELRCDPISGHTALYWYRQSLGQGLEFLIYFQGNSAPDKSGLPSDRFSAERTGGSVSTLTIQRTQQEDSAVYLCASSPFLAQDNEQFFGPGTRLTVL.

The genes are TRBV15 and TRBJ1-4; a possible D gene is TRBD1 (5 bases). The CDR3 runs to 17 residues. CDR1 is LNHNV and CDR2 is YYDKDF in the germline V gene (reference sequence). V was pared by 0 bases and J by 4 bases, with 15 bases between. The CDR3 region is CATSRDLRQLYNEKLFF. CDR3 DNA: TGTGCCACCAGCAGAGATCTACGACAGCTTTATAATGAAAAACTGTTTTTT. The full variable domain, rest sourced from reference TRBV15 and TRBJ1-4, is DAMVIQNPRYQVTQFGKPVTLSCSQTLNHNVMYWYQQKSSQAPKLLFHYYDKDFNNEADTPDNFQSRRPNTSFCFLDIRSPGLGDTAMYLCATSRDLRQLYNEKLFFGSGTQLSVL.

This clone came up once. The chain has TRBV11-2 and TRBJ2-5; D may match TRBD1 or TRBD2 (7 bases each). CDR1 SGHAT and CDR2 FQNNGV come from the germline V gene. This CDR3 region has 16 residues. V was trimmed by 0 bases and J by 1 base, leaving 12 bases between them. CDR3 region: CASSLDRGGSQETQYF. In DNA form, the CDR3 reads TGTGCCAGCAGCTTAGACAGGGGGGGATCCCAAGAGACCCAGTACTTC.

V gene TRBV7-9 combines with J gene TRBJ1-3; TRBD1 might be the D (5 bases). CDR3 length equals 16 residues. The V end lost 4 bases, the J end lost 2 bases, and 15 bases lay between the germline ends. The germline V gene encodes CDR1 SEHNR and CDR2 FQNEAQ (reference sequence). The CDR3 loop reads CASSSPGSLPGNTIYF. CDR3 DNA: TGTGCCAGCAGCTCGCCAGGGAGTTTACCTGGAAACACCATATATTTT. Looking up the rest from reference TRBV7-9 and TRBJ1-3 gives the full variable domain: DTGVSQNPRHKITKRGQNVTFRCDPISEHNRLYWYRQTLGQGPEFLTYFQNEAQLEKSRLLSDRFSAERPKGSFSTLEIQRTEQGDSAMYLCASSSPGSLPGNTIYFGEGSWLTVV.

This rearrangement joins TRBV4-1 to TRBJ2-1, with a tentative D call TRBD2 (6 bases). V lost 8 bases, J lost 5 bases, and 10 bases lay in between. Germline CDR1 reads MGHRA; CDR2 reads YSYEKL. This CDR3 contains 12 residues. CDR3 sequence (DNA): TGCGCCAGCCGGGACTTTAACAATGAGCAGTTCTTC. Residues: CASRDFNNEQFF.

As for this clone: The identical CDR3 is also encoded by other nucleotide sequences in the sample. This chain connects TRBV5-1 to TRBJ2-7; 7 bases align to TRBD1. In germline, CDR1 is SGHRS, CDR2 YFSETQ. V trimming: 0 bases; J trimming: 2 bases; junction bases outside the gene matches: 2. The CDR3 is made up of 14 amino acids. The DNA of the CDR3 is TGCGCCAGCAGCTTGGGGCAGGGGGCCTACGAGCAGTACTTC. It translates to CASSLGQGAYEQYF.

The V gene is TRBV6-5, the J gene TRBJ2-7; D perhaps matches TRBD1 (5 bases). This CDR3 is built from 14 residues. Trimming shortened V by 0 bases and J by 7 bases, and 13 bases separated the two germline ends. Germline CDR1 MNHEY, CDR2 SVGAGI. DNA for the CDR3: TGTGCCAGCAGTTACTCTGGTCAGGGTCGGGAGCAGTACTTC. Its translation: CASSYSGQGREQYF.

The V gene is TRBV7-8, the J gene TRBJ2-3; D is ambiguous. V was trimmed by 6 bases and J by 3 bases, leaving 7 bases between them. The germline CDR1 and CDR2 sequences are SGHVS and FQNEAQ. This CDR3 region has 12 residues. CDR3 nucleotides: TGTGCCAGCAGTCCTAGGACAGATACGCAGTATTTT. Its protein is CASSPRTDTQYF.

The genes are TRBV5-1 and TRBJ2-7, with D perhaps matching TRBD1 (7 bases). The germline CDR1 and CDR2 sequences are SGHRS and YFSETQ. This CDR3 spans 15 amino acids. V lost 4 bases and J 5 bases, leaving 19 bases between the germline ends. The CDR3 sequence: CASSEGNRGGDEQYF. The CDR3 DNA sequence: TGCGCCAGCAGCGAGGGGAACAGGGGAGGCGACGAGCAGTACTTC. The entire variable domain, with the rest obtained from reference TRBV5-1 and TRBJ2-7, is as follows: KAGVTQTPRYLIKTRGQQVTLSCSPISGHRSVSWYQQTPGQGLQFLFEYFSETQRNKGNFPGRFSGRQFSNSRSEMNVSTLELGDSALYLCASSEGNRGGDEQYFGPGTRLTVT.

This chain links TRBV13 with TRBJ2-7; 7 bases agree with TRBD2. The V and J ends lost 5 bases and 5 bases, in that order; junction bases with no gene match: 3. CDR3 length: 12 residues. Per germline, CDR1 PRHDT and CDR2 FYEKMQ (reference sequence). Here the CDR3 DNA reads TGTGCCAGCAGCCACGGGAGGAACGAGCAGTACTTC. This gives the protein CASSHGRNEQYF.

The chain couples TRBV10-2 to TRBJ1-1; 7 bases match TRBD1. The CDR3 extends over 14 amino acids. Germline V CDR1 and CDR2: WSHSY, SAAADI. V shed 1 base and J 11 bases; nucleotides not matched to a gene: 10. Here the CDR3 DNA reads TGCGCCAGCAGTGAGTTAGGGGGCGTGATATCCGCTTTCTTT. It is translated as CASSELGGVISAFF.

The rearrangement uses TRBV7-2 and TRBJ1-1; 10 nucleotides line up with TRBD1. The CDR3 contains 14 residues. In germline, CDR1 is SGHTA, CDR2 FQGNSA. J gave up 3 bases and V 4 bases, and 2 bases lay outside the gene matches. The CDR3: CASSWTGGHTEAFF. The CDR3, as DNA: TGTGCCAGCAGCTGGACAGGGGGTCACACTGAAGCTTTCTTT.

The table lists this clone with a count of one. V usage is TRBV10-2 and J usage is TRBJ2-7; 7 positions match TRBD1. CDR3 length: 14 amino acids. V shed 6 bases and J 3 bases; nucleotides not matched to a gene: 8. Germline CDR1 WSHSY, CDR2 SAAADI. CDR3 in amino acids: CASRTGVTVYEQYF. Written as DNA, the CDR3 is TGCGCCAGCAGAACAGGGGTGACGGTCTACGAGCAGTACTTC.

The genes are TRBV6-5 and TRBJ1-1; D is unresolved. V was shortened by 0 bases and J by 2 bases, with 10 bases between the two germline ends. The length of the CDR3 is 15 residues. CDR1 and CDR2 from the germline V gene are MNHEY and SVGAGI. CDR3 in DNA: TGTGCCAGCAGTTACTCGTCGGACGGTAACACTGAAGCTTTCTTT. It specifies CASSYSSDGNTEAFF.

Notes on this clone: Other DNA variants within this sample encode the same CDR3. The chain combines TRBV9 with TRBJ2-7; the D call may be TRBD1 or TRBD2 (6 bases each). Germline V gives CDR1 SGDLS, CDR2 YYNGEE. This CDR3 has 12 amino acids. Trimming took off 0 bases at V and 6 bases at J, with 7 bases between the two ends. In nucleotides, the CDR3 is TGTGCCAGCAGCGTAGAGGGGGGCGAGCAGTACTTC. Its translation is CASSVEGGEQYF. The variable domain in full, with the rest retrieved from reference TRBV9 and TRBJ2-7, is DSGVTQTPKHLITATGQRVTLRCSPRSGDLSVYWYQQSLDQGLQFLIQYYNGEERAKGNILERFSAQQFPDLHSELNLSSLELGDSALYFCASSVEGGEQYFGPGTRLTVT.

The chain couples TRBV2 to TRBJ2-5; the D gene is possibly TRBD2 (7 bases). The V end was cut by 6 bases, the J end by 1 base, with 18 bases between. Germline assignment: CDR1 SNHLY and CDR2 FYNNEI. CDR3 length equals 16 residues. CDR3: CASRERRGGVQETQYF. In DNA, the CDR3 is TGTGCCAGCAGGGAGCGGAGGGGGGGCGTCCAAGAGACCCAGTACTTC.